The clone carrying this T cell receptor (beta chain) was seen a handful of times. Its specificity is unknown. The data stem from a study of blood T cells in healthy people across ages. With 2 bases removed from V and 1 base from J, the gap between germline ends came to 11 bases. The V gene's germline CDR1 is MNHNS and CDR2 SASEGT. The CDR3 extends over 15 amino acids. Study outcomes and limitations: Correlation between TCR beta diversity and naive T cell percentage was strong. The study found more naive CD4+ cells and higher diversity in long-lived than aged donors.

Next came a second PCR, run for about 6 to 12 cycles, which used a sample-barcoded 5' primer along with a J-beta primer mix. TCRdb reprocessed the 5' RACE reads with MiXCR, giving one entry per CDR3 protein. The data contain 750,000 to 1,000,000 distinct CDR3 sequences, about 27% of them seen just once; the ten biggest clones take up approximately 10%. This same sample was also part of a study on T cells of mothers and their children.

The receptor was derived from a woman between 40 and 55 years old in good health. V and J are TRBV6-1 and TRBJ1-1, with D hard to call. Sequenced sample: blood. The CDR3 sequence: CASSEYPSGNTEAFF. DNA of the CDR3: TGTGCCAGCAGTGAATATCCTTCAGGGAACACTGAAGCTTTCTTT.